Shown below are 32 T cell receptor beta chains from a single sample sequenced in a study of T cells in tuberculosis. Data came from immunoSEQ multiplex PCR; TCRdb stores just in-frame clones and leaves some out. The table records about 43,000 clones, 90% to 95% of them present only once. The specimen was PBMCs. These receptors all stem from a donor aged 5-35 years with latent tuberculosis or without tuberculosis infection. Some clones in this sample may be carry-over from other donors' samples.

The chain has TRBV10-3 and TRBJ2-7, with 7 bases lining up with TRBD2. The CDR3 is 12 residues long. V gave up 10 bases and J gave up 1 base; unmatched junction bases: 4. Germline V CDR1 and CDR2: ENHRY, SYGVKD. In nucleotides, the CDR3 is TGTGCCACTCAAGCGGGGTCCTACGAGCAGTACTTC. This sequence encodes CATQAGSYEQYF.

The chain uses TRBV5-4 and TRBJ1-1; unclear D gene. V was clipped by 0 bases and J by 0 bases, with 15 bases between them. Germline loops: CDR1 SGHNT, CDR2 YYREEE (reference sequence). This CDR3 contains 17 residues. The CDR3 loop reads CASSLAMAETLNTEAFF. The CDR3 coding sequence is TGTGCCAGCAGCTTGGCGATGGCCGAGACACTGAACACTGAAGCTTTCTTT.

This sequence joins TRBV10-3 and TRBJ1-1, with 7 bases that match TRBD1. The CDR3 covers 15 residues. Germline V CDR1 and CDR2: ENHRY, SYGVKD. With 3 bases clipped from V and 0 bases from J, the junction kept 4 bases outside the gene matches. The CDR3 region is CAISELGQVNTEAFF. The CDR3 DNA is TGTGCCATCAGTGAACTAGGACAGGTGAACACTGAAGCTTTCTTT.

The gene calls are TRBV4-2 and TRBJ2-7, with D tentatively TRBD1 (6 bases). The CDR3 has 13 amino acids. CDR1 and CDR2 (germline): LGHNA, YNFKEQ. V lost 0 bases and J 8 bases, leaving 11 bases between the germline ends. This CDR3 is CASSQETRDKQYF. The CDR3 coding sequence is TGTGCCAGCAGCCAAGAAACCCGGGACAAGCAGTACTTC.

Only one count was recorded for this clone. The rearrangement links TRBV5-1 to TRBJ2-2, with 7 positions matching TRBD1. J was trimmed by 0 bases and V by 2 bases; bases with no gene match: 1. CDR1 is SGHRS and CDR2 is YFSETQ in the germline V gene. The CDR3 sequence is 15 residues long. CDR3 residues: CASSLQGTNTGELFF. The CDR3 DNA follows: TGCGCCAGCAGCTTACAGGGGACGAACACCGGGGAGCTGTTTTTT.

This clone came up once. The chain's CDR3 is CASSYRGSKNIQYF. CDR3 nucleotide sequence: TGTGCCAGCAGTTATAGGGGCTCCAAAAACATTCAGTACTTC. The chain links TRBV6-5 to TRBJ2-4, with D maybe TRBD1 (5 bases). Germline V CDR1 and CDR2: MNHEY, SVGAGI. The V and J ends lost 3 bases and 2 bases respectively, with 8 bases between them. This CDR3 contains 14 residues.

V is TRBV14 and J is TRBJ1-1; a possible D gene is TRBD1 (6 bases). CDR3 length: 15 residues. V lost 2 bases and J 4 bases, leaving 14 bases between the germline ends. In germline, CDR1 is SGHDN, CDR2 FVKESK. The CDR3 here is CASSQMAGGGTEAFF. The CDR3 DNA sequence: TGTGCCAGCAGCCAAATGGCTGGGGGCGGCACTGAAGCTTTCTTT.

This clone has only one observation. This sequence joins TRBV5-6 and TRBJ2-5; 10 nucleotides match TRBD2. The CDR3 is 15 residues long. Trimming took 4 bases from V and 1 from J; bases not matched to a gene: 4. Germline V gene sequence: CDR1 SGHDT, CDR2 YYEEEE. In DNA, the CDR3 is TGTGCCAGCAGCAAAAGCGGGAGGGCCCAAGAGACCCAGTACTTC. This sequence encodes CASSKSGRAQETQYF. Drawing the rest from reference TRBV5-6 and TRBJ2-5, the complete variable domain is DAGVTQSPTHLIKTRGQQVTLRCSPKSGHDTVSWYQQALGQGPQFIFQYYEEEERQRGNFPDRFSGHQFPNYSSELNVNALLLGDSALYLCASSKSGRAQETQYFGPGTRLLVL.

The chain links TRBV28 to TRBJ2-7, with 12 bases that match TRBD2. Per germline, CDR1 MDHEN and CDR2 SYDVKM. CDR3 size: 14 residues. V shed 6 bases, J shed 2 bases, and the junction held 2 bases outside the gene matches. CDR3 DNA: TGTGCCAGCAGGGGGACTAGCGGGCCCTACGAGCAGTACTTC. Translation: CASRGTSGPYEQYF.

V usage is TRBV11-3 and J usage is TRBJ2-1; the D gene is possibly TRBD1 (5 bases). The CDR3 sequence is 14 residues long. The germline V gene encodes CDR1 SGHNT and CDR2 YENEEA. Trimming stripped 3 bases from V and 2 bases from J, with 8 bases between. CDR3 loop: CASSFATAYNEQFF. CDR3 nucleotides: TGTGCCAGCAGCTTCGCGACAGCCTACAATGAGCAGTTCTTC. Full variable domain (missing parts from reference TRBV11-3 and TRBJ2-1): EAGVVQSPRYKIIEKKQPVAFWCNPISGHNTLYWYLQNLGQGPELLIRYENEEAVDDSQLPKDRFSAERLKGVDSTLKIQPAELGDSAVYLCASSFATAYNEQFFGPGTRLTVL.

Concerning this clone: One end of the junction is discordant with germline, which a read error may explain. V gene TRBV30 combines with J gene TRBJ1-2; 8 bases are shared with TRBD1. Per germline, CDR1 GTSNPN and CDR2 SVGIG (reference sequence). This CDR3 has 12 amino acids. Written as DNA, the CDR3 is TGTGCTTGGACAGGGCCGGGCTATGGCTACACCTTC. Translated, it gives CAWTGPGYGYTF.

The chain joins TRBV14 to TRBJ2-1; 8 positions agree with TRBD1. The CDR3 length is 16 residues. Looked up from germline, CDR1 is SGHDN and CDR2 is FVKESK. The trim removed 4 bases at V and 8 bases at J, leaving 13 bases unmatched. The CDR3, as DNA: TGTGCCAGCAGCCTCCGACAGGGGTCCTTTTGGGATGAGCAGTTCTTC. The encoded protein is CASSLRQGSFWDEQFF.

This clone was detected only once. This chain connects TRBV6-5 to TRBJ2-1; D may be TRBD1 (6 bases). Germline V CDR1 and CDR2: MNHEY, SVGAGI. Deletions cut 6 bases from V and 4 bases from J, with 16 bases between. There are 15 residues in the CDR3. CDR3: CASRSQDRNYNEQFF. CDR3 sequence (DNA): TGTGCCAGCAGATCTCAGGACAGAAATTACAATGAGCAGTTCTTC.

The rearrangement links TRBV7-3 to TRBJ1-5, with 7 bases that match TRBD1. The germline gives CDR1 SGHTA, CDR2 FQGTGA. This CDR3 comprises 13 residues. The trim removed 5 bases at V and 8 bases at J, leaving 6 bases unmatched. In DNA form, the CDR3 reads TGTGCCAGCAGCCTCGACAGGGTTAAGCCCCAGCATTTT. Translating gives CASSLDRVKPQHF. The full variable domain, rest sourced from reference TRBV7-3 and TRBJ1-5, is GAGVSQTPSNKVTEKGKYVELRCDPISGHTALYWYRQSLGQGPEFLIYFQGTGAADDSGLPNDRFFAVRPEGSVSTLKIQRTERGDSAVYLCASSLDRVKPQHFGDGTRLSIL.

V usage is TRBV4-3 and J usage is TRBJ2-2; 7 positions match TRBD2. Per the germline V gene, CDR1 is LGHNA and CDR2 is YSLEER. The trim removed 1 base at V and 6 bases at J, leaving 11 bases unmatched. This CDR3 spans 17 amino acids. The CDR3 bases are TGCGCCAGCAGCCAAGCGCTCGGGTGGGAGGGAGCCGGGGAGCTGTTTTTT. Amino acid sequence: CASSQALGWEGAGELFF.

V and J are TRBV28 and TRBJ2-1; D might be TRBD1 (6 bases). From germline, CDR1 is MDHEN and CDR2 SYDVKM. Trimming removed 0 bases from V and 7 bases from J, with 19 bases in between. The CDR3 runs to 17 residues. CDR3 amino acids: CASSLWENRAPRNEQFF. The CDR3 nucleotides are TGTGCCAGCAGTTTATGGGAAAACAGGGCGCCTCGGAATGAGCAGTTCTTC.

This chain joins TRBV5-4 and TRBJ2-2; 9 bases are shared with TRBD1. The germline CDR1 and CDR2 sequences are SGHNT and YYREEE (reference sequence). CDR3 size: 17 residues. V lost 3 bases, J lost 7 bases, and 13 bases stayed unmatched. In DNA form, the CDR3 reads TGTGCCAGCAGCTCACCACAGGGGGCGACTTGGGGCGGGGAGCTGTTTTTT. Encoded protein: CASSSPQGATWGGELFF.

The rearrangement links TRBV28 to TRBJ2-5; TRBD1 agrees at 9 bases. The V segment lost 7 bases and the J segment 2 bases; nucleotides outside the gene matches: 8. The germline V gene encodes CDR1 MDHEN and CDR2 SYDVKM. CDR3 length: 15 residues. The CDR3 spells CASTPYGQGQETQYF. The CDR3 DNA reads TGTGCCAGCACCCCTTATGGACAGGGGCAAGAGACCCAGTACTTC. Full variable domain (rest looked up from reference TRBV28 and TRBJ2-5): DVKVTQSSRYLVKRTGEKVFLECVQDMDHENMFWYRQDPGLGLRLIYFSYDVKMKEKGDIPEGYSVSREKKERFSLILESASTNQTSMYLCASTPYGQGQETQYFGPGTRLLVL.

CDR3 in DNA: TGTGCCAGCAGTTTATGGACAGGGGGAGCCAAAAACATTCAGTACTTC. Encoded protein: CASSLWTGGAKNIQYF. This chain uses TRBV27 with TRBJ2-4; 10 bases agree with TRBD1. This CDR3 is built from 16 residues. Germline assignment: CDR1 MNHEY and CDR2 SMNVEV (reference sequence). With 1 base clipped from V and 0 bases from J, the junction kept 0 bases outside the gene matches.

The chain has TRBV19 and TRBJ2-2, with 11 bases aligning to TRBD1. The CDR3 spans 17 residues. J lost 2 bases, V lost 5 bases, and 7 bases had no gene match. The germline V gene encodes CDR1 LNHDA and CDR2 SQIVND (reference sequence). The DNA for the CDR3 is TGTGCCAGTAGTGCCTGGGGACAGGGGGTTAACACCGGGGAGCTGTTTTTT. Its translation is CASSAWGQGVNTGELFF.

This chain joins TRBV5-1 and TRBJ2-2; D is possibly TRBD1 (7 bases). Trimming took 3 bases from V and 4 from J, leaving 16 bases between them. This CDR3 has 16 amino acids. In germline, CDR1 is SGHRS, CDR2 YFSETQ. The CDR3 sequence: CASSSYRGGTTGELFF. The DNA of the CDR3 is TGCGCCAGCAGCTCTTACAGGGGAGGAACCACCGGGGAGCTGTTTTTT.

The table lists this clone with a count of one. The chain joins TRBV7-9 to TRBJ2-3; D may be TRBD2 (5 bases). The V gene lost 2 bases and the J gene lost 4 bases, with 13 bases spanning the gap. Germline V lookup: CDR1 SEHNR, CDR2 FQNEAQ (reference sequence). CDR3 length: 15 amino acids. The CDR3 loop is CASSLSGPTPDTQYF. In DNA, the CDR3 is TGTGCCAGCAGCTTAAGCGGCCCAACTCCAGATACGCAGTATTTT.

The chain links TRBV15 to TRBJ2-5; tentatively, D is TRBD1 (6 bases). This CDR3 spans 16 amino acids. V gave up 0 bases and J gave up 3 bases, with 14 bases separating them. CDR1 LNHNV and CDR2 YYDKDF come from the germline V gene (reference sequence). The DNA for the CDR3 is TGTGCCACCAGCAGAGATTCGGGACACGCTAAAGAGACCCAGTACTTC. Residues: CATSRDSGHAKETQYF.

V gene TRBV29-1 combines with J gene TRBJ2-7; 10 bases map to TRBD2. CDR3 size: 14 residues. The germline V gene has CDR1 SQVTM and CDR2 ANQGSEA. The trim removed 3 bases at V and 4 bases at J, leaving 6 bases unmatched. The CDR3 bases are TGCAGCGTTGAGGGGGCTAGCGGGAGATACGAGCAGTACTTC. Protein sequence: CSVEGASGRYEQYF.

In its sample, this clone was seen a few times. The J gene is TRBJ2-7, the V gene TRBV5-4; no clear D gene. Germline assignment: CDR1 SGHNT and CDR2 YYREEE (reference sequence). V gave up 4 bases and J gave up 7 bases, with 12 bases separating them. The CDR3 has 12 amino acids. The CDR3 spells CASSDGLREQYF. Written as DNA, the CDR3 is TGTGCCAGCAGCGACGGGTTACGGGAGCAGTACTTC.

The CDR3 region has the DNA TGCGCCAGCAGCTTGGGGCTAGCGGGAGGGGAGACCCAGTACTTC. Its translation is CASSLGLAGGETQYF. This chain uses TRBV5-1 with TRBJ2-5; 12 positions agree with TRBD2. Germline values: CDR1 SGHRS, CDR2 YFSETQ. The ends lost 0 bases at V and 5 bases at J; junction bases unmatched: 2. This CDR3 is 15 amino acids long.

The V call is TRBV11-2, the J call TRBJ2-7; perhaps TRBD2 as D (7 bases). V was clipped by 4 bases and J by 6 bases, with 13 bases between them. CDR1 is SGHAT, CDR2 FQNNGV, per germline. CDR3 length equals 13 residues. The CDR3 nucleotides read TGTGCCAGCAGCTCGACGGGGGGCGGCGAGCAGTACTTC. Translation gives CASSSTGGGEQYF.

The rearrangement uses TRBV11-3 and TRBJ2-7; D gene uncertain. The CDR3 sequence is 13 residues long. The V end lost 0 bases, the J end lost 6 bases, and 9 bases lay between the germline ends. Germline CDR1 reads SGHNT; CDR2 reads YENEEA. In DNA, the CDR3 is TGTGCCAGCAGCTTAGAAATGGGCAGCGAGCAGTACTTC. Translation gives CASSLEMGSEQYF. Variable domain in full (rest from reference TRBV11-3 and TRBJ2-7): EAGVVQSPRYKIIEKKQPVAFWCNPISGHNTLYWYLQNLGQGPELLIRYENEEAVDDSQLPKDRFSAERLKGVDSTLKIQPAELGDSAVYLCASSLEMGSEQYFGPGTRLTVT.

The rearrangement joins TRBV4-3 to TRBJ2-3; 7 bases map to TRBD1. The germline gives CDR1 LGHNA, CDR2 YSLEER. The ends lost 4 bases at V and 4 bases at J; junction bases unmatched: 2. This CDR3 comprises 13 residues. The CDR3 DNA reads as TGCGCCAGCAGCCGGCAGGGGGCAGATACGCAGTATTTT. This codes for CASSRQGADTQYF.

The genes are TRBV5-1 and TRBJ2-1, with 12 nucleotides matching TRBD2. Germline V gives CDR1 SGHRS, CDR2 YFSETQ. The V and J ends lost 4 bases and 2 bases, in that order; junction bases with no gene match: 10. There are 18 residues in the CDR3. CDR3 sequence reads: CASSHNGLAGLAYNEQFF. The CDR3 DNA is TGCGCCAGCAGCCATAATGGACTAGCGGGACTAGCCTACAATGAGCAGTTCTTC.

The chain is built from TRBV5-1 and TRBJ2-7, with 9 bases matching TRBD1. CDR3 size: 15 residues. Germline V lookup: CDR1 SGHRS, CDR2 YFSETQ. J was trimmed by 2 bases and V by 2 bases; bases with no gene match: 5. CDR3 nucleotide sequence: TGCGCCAGCAGCTTTTCGACAGGGGGTGCCTACGAGCAGTACTTC. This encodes CASSFSTGGAYEQYF. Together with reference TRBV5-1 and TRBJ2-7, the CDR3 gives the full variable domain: KAGVTQTPRYLIKTRGQQVTLSCSPISGHRSVSWYQQTPGQGLQFLFEYFSETQRNKGNFPGRFSGRQFSNSRSEMNVSTLELGDSALYLCASSFSTGGAYEQYFGPGTRLTVT.

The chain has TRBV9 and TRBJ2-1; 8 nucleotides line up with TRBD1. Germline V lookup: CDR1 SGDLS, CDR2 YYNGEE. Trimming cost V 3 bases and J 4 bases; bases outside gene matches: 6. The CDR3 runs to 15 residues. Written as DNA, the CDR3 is TGTGCCAGCAGCGGAACGGGACAGGTATACAATGAGCAGTTCTTC. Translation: CASSGTGQVYNEQFF.